Listed below are T cell receptor beta chains from one sample, sequenced in a study of preoperative IRX-2 immunotherapy in early breast cancer. Assay used: immunoSEQ multiplex PCR; TCRdb lists only in-frame clones, some missing. The sample records roughly 62,000 clones, 94% being singletons. Sample collection occurred from a patient treated with IRX-2 immunotherapy. These receptor sequences come from a human donor with breast cancer. CDR3s include the opening cysteine and the closing phenylalanine or tryptophan. A D gene is named only where the DNA matches it firmly. Clone size is given for some rows only: seen once, a few or many times, or a class if the clone is expanded.

D	size	V	J	CDR3
TRBD1	-	TRBV5-1	TRBJ2-3	CASSLEQGASADTQYF
TRBD2	-	TRBV7-3	TRBJ2-3	CASSTSGGTDTQYF
-	-	TRBV6-6	TRBJ1-2	CASSYPGQYGYTF
-	-	TRBV6-5	TRBJ1-1	CASSSTNTEAFF
-	once	TRBV18	TRBJ2-5	CASSPGRDQETQYF
-	-	TRBV10-3	TRBJ2-7	CAFGPAKYGEQYF
TRBD1	-	TRBV2	TRBJ1-2	CASQTGGHYGYTF
-	once	TRBV7-3	TRBJ2-2	CASSAGGGGDTGELFF
-	-	TRBV6-5	TRBJ2-7	CASRRQAQVYEQYF
-	-	TRBV28	TRBJ1-3	CASSHWTDLGNTIYF
-	-	TRBV18	TRBJ2-5	CASSPDSYRSHQETQYF
-	-	TRBV4-3	TRBJ2-1	CASSQDHGQVYNEQFF
-	-	TRBV7-2	TRBJ1-1	CASSSQSKTEAFF